Presented here are 30 T cell receptor beta chains from one specimen sequenced in a study of Siglec-9 on CD8 T cells in melanoma. Here immunoSEQ multiplex PCR was the method, and the copy in TCRdb shows in-frame clones only, minus some. The data show more than 30,000 clones, with 80% to 85% seen just once and less than 2% held by the top ten. Input material: Siglec-9- CD8+ T cells sorted from blood. These receptors were obtained from a human donor in good health.

The chain has TRBV11-3 and TRBJ2-7; D uncertain. CDR1 and CDR2 (germline): SGHNT, YENEEA. V was cut by 3 bases and J by 5 bases, with 8 bases left in between. The CDR3 spans 12 residues. The CDR3 loop is CASSFPSDEQYF. CDR3 DNA sequence: TGTGCCAGCAGCTTCCCCAGTGACGAGCAGTACTTC. The variable domain in full, with the rest retrieved from reference TRBV11-3 and TRBJ2-7, is EAGVVQSPRYKIIEKKQPVAFWCNPISGHNTLYWYLQNLGQGPELLIRYENEEAVDDSQLPKDRFSAERLKGVDSTLKIQPAELGDSAVYLCASSFPSDEQYFGPGTRLTVT.

The chain recombines TRBV13 with TRBJ2-1; 7 nucleotides align to TRBD1. From germline, CDR1 is PRHDT and CDR2 FYEKMQ (reference sequence). Unmatched junction bases numbered 7, after V lost 8 bases and J lost 3 bases. This CDR3 is 14 amino acids long. The DNA of the CDR3 is TGTGCCAGCGGGACAGAAGGAAGCTACAATGAGCAGTTCTTC. Translating it yields CASGTEGSYNEQFF.

The chain couples TRBV2 to TRBJ2-1; D gene uncertain. Between the trimmed V and J ends, which lost 7 bases and 5 bases, there was a span of 9 bases. This CDR3 contains 12 residues. CDR1 is SNHLY and CDR2 is FYNNEI in the germline V gene. For the CDR3, the DNA is TGTGCCAGCATCACTTTTCACAATGAGCAGTTCTTC. This encodes CASITFHNEQFF.

The V gene is TRBV4-1, the J gene TRBJ1-3, with unresolved D. CDR1 is MGHRA and CDR2 is YSYEKL in the germline V gene. Trimming removed 0 bases at V and 1 base at J, with 16 bases between. The CDR3 is 18 amino acids. CDR3 loop: CASSQDALNRGSGNTIYF. As DNA, the CDR3 is TGCGCCAGCAGCCAAGATGCTTTAAATCGGGGTTCTGGAAACACCATATATTTT.

This sequence joins TRBV4-2 and TRBJ1-6; D remains ambiguous. Trimming left V 0 bases short and J 9 bases short, with 12 bases between. CDR1 LGHNA and CDR2 YNFKEQ come from the germline V gene. The CDR3 has 15 amino acids. DNA for the CDR3: TGTGCCAGCAGCCAAGATCCGGGCTCTGGTTCACCCCTCCACTTT. Translated: CASSQDPGSGSPLHF.

The chain employs TRBV28 and TRBJ2-5; unclear D gene. This CDR3 is 14 amino acids long. With 2 bases removed from V and 4 bases from J, the gap between germline ends came to 11 bases. Germline CDR1 is MDHEN and CDR2 is SYDVKM. The CDR3 sequence is CASSLLGLGETQYF. Written as DNA, the CDR3 is TGTGCCAGCAGTTTACTGGGCCTGGGAGAGACCCAGTACTTC.

The CDR3 region has the DNA TGTGCCTGGAGTTTCCGGGGTCCTTTCACTGAAGCTTTCTTT. Translation gives CAWSFRGPFTEAFF. The chain carries TRBV30 and TRBJ1-1; D is uncertain. The CDR3 has 14 residues. Trimming cost V 2 bases and J 4 bases, with 14 bases left between them. From germline, CDR1 is GTSNPN and CDR2 SVGIG (reference sequence). Full variable domain (remainder filled in from reference TRBV30 and TRBJ1-1): SQTIHQWPATLVQPVGSPLSLECTVEGTSNPNLYWYRQAAGRGLQLLFYSVGIGQISSEVPQNLSASRPQDRQFILSSKKLLLSDSGFYLCAWSFRGPFTEAFFGQGTRLTVV.

Remarks on this clone: The same CDR3 is also encoded by other DNA sequences in this sample. This rearrangement joins TRBV18 to TRBJ2-7; D uncertain. This CDR3 has 12 residues. Germline lookup yields CDR1 KGHSH and CDR2 LQKENI. V lost 3 bases and J 4 bases, leaving 7 bases between the germline ends. The CDR3, as DNA: TGTGCCAGCTCACCGGATTCGTACGAGCAGTACTTC. Encoded protein: CASSPDSYEQYF.

V gene TRBV6-5 combines with J gene TRBJ2-1; D is unresolved. V was trimmed by 5 bases and J by 0 bases, leaving 8 bases between them. The CDR3 has 14 residues. CDR1 is MNHEY, CDR2 SVGAGI, per germline. The CDR3 loop reads CASSHLSSYNEQFF. CDR3 coding DNA: TGTGCCAGCAGTCACCTGAGCTCCTACAATGAGCAGTTCTTC.

As regards this clone: Additional DNA sequences in this sample encode the identical CDR3. The J gene is TRBJ1-2, the V gene TRBV19; D possibly corresponds to TRBD1 (5 bases). The ends were cut back, 8 bases at V and 4 bases at J, with 20 bases in the middle. This CDR3 comprises 15 residues. Per germline, CDR1 LNHDA and CDR2 SQIVND (reference sequence). CDR3 region: CASSDGGGILYGYTF. In nucleotides, the CDR3 is TGTGCCAGTTCGGACGGGGGTGGAATACTCTATGGCTACACCTTC.

V usage is TRBV7-8 and J usage is TRBJ1-1; D is unresolved. Germline V gives CDR1 SGHVS, CDR2 FQNEAQ. V was trimmed by 3 bases and J by 0 bases, leaving 14 bases between them. This CDR3 is built from 16 residues. CDR3 amino acids: CASSFEPGILNTEAFF. The CDR3 DNA follows: TGTGCCAGCAGCTTTGAACCCGGGATTTTGAACACTGAAGCTTTCTTT.

This chain uses TRBV20-1 with TRBJ1-2; the D is unclear. Trimming left V 4 bases short and J 1 base short, with 1 base between. This CDR3 is 10 amino acids long. Germline CDR1 reads DFQATT; CDR2 reads SNEGSKA (reference sequence). CDR3 bases: TGCAGTGCTATTAACTATGGCTACACCTTC. Encoded protein: CSAINYGYTF.

J is TRBJ2-2 and V is TRBV15; D remains unclear. The ends were cut back, 1 base at V and 1 base at J, with 7 bases in the middle. This CDR3 has 15 amino acids. Germline loops: CDR1 LNHNV, CDR2 YYDKDF (reference sequence). This chain's CDR3 is CATSRVGWNTGELFF. The CDR3, as DNA: TGTGCCACCAGCAGAGTAGGATGGAACACCGGGGAGCTGTTTTTT.

The V call is TRBV29-1, the J call TRBJ2-7, with 9 bases that match TRBD1. The CDR3 consists of 14 residues. V gave up 3 bases and J gave up 7 bases; unmatched junction bases: 10. Germline CDR1 reads SQVTM; CDR2 reads ANQGSEA. This chain's CDR3 is CSVEDRDREGEQYF. The CDR3 DNA reads as TGCAGCGTTGAGGACCGGGACAGGGAGGGGGAGCAGTACTTC.

V is TRBV29-1 and J is TRBJ2-3, with 7 bases fitting TRBD1. The CDR3 consists of 13 residues. The V gene end was trimmed by 5 bases and the J gene end by 2 bases; junction bases not matched to a gene: 4. Germline loops: CDR1 SQVTM, CDR2 ANQGSEA. The CDR3: CSVIGTATDTQYF. Here the CDR3 DNA reads TGCAGCGTTATCGGGACAGCCACAGATACGCAGTATTTT.

V usage is TRBV28 and J usage is TRBJ2-7; D may be TRBD1 (6 bases). The CDR3 is 13 residues long. V shed 6 bases and J shed 6 bases, with 15 bases lying between them. Germline V gene lookup returns CDR1 MDHEN and CDR2 SYDVKM. The CDR3 sequence is CASRGTFQGEQYF. The DNA of the CDR3 is TGTGCCAGCAGGGGGACATTTCAGGGCGAGCAGTACTTC.

The chain is built from TRBV5-6 and TRBJ2-1; D is possibly TRBD2 (7 bases). Germline V gene sequence: CDR1 SGHDT, CDR2 YYEEEE. The CDR3 spans 17 residues. Trimming left V 3 bases short and J 2 bases short, with 18 bases between. In nucleotides, the CDR3 is TGTGCCAGCAGCTCAAGTCCGTGGGGGGGCCCCTACAATGAGCAGTTCTTC. Translating it yields CASSSSPWGGPYNEQFF. The variable domain in full, with the rest retrieved from reference TRBV5-6 and TRBJ2-1, is DAGVTQSPTHLIKTRGQQVTLRCSPKSGHDTVSWYQQALGQGPQFIFQYYEEEERQRGNFPDRFSGHQFPNYSSELNVNALLLGDSALYLCASSSSPWGGPYNEQFFGPGTRLTVL.

V is TRBV6-1 and J is TRBJ2-2; 11 bases are shared with TRBD2. The V segment lost 3 bases and the J segment 1 base; nucleotides outside the gene matches: 1. This CDR3 has 16 residues. Germline assignment: CDR1 MNHNS and CDR2 SASEGT. The CDR3 is CASSDLAGGNTGELFF. In DNA, the CDR3 is TGTGCCAGCAGTGATCTAGCGGGGGGGAACACCGGGGAGCTGTTTTTT.

This clone was observed a few times. Other DNA variants within this sample encode the same CDR3. J is TRBJ2-3 and V is TRBV6-4; 8 bases line up with TRBD2. The trim removed 3 bases at V and 3 bases at J, leaving 5 bases unmatched. CDR1 MRHNA and CDR2 SNTAGT come from the germline V gene. This CDR3 comprises 15 residues. The CDR3 loop reads CASSDGAGGTDTQYF. The CDR3 DNA follows: TGTGCCAGCAGTGATGGGGCGGGAGGAACAGATACGCAGTATTTT.

The rearrangement links TRBV15 to TRBJ1-1, with D unresolved. Trimming shortened V by 0 bases and J by 0 bases, and 2 bases separated the two germline ends. From germline, CDR1 is LNHNV and CDR2 YYDKDF (reference sequence). The CDR3 sequence is 13 residues long. CDR3 nucleotides: TGTGCCACCAGCAGAGAAATGAACACTGAAGCTTTCTTT. This sequence encodes CATSREMNTEAFF.

The chain links TRBV7-6 to TRBJ2-5; D may be TRBD2 (5 bases). V shed 1 base and J shed 5 bases, with 14 bases lying between them. Germline V gives CDR1 SGHVS, CDR2 FNYEAQ. The CDR3 has 15 amino acids. The CDR3 region has the DNA TGTGCCAGCAGCTTAGTCGATAGCGCCGGGGAGACCCAGTACTTC. It yields the protein CASSLVDSAGETQYF.

This clone was detected only once. The chain carries TRBV15 and TRBJ2-5; perhaps TRBD2 as D (6 bases). Gene TRBJ2-7 matches the end of the DNA better, so the J call may be wrong. The CDR3 consists of 14 residues. The germline CDR1 and CDR2 sequences are LNHNV and YYDKDF (reference sequence). The DNA for the CDR3 is TGTGCCACCAGCTTATTGTCGGGAGCCCACGAGCAGTACTTC. Translation: CATSLLSGAHEQYF.

The V and J genes are TRBV9 and TRBJ1-5, with 7 bases identical to TRBD1. Germline-derived CDR1 and CDR2 are SGDLS and YYNGEE. With 3 bases clipped from V and 7 bases from J, the junction kept 7 bases outside the gene matches. The CDR3 consists of 14 residues. CDR3 bases: TGTGCCAGCAGCGCCCAGGGGGTATCCCAGCCCCAGCATTTT. Its protein is CASSAQGVSQPQHF.

The sample holds a few counts of this clone. The rearrangement uses TRBV27 and TRBJ1-5; D gene ambiguous. Trimming took 3 bases from V and 5 from J, leaving 8 bases between them. Germline CDR1 reads MNHEY; CDR2 reads SMNVEV (reference sequence). The CDR3 is made up of 13 amino acids. The CDR3 DNA follows: TGTGCCAGCAGTTTTGCTGGGTATCAGCCCCAGCATTTT. This encodes CASSFAGYQPQHF.

The chain is built from TRBV9 and TRBJ2-2; D possibly corresponds to TRBD1 (7 bases). This CDR3 contains 16 residues. V shed 3 bases and J shed 1 base, with 13 bases lying between them. CDR1 and CDR2 (germline): SGDLS, YYNGEE. The CDR3 DNA is TGTGCCAGCAGCGCCCCCAGGGGGGAGAACACCGGGGAGCTGTTTTTT. Protein sequence: CASSAPRGENTGELFF. The full variable domain, in which reference TRBV9 and TRBJ2-2 provide the parts outside the CDR3, is DSGVTQTPKHLITATGQRVTLRCSPRSGDLSVYWYQQSLDQGLQFLIQYYNGEERAKGNILERFSAQQFPDLHSELNLSSLELGDSALYFCASSAPRGENTGELFFGEGSRLTVL.

In this sample, this clone turned up once. The chain uses TRBV28 and TRBJ2-1; the D is unclear. V lost 3 bases to trimming and J lost 7 bases, with 10 bases between them. Germline V gene data show CDR1 as MDHEN and CDR2 as SYDVKM. The CDR3 has 13 amino acids. CDR3 sequence (DNA): TGTGCCAGCAGTTTCTCGTCTGGGAATGAGCAGTTCTTC. Its protein product is CASSFSSGNEQFF.

The chain is built from TRBV27 and TRBJ2-7; 8 bases map to TRBD1. The V segment lost 8 bases and the J segment 1 base; nucleotides outside the gene matches: 1. The germline CDR1 and CDR2 sequences are MNHEY and SMNVEV (reference sequence). The CDR3 has 12 residues. The CDR3 bases are TGTGCCAGCCGGGACAGGTCCTACGAGCAGTACTTC. Translating gives CASRDRSYEQYF.

The V call is TRBV10-1, the J call TRBJ2-2; tentative D call: TRBD2 (5 bases). The CDR3 is 15 residues long. V lost 3 bases and J lost 1, with 9 bases in between. From germline, CDR1 is WNHNN and CDR2 SYGVQD (reference sequence). The CDR3 reads CASSEERVNTGELFF. The CDR3 nucleotides are TGCGCCAGCAGTGAAGAGAGGGTGAACACCGGGGAGCTGTTTTTT.

This clone was detected a few times. The J gene is TRBJ1-1, the V gene TRBV7-9, with no clear D. Germline CDR1 reads SEHNR; CDR2 reads FQNEAQ (reference sequence). Trimming took 2 bases from V and 3 from J, leaving 13 bases between them. The CDR3 has 15 amino acids. The DNA of the CDR3 is TGTGCCAGCAGCTTATTGACGGGTAAGGACACTGAAGCTTTCTTT. Translation gives CASSLLTGKDTEAFF.

CDR3 residues: CASSQESGTEVDYEQYF. CDR3 DNA sequence: TGCGCCAGCAGCCAAGAGTCCGGGACAGAAGTTGATTACGAGCAGTACTTC. The chain is built from TRBV4-1 and TRBJ2-5; 7 nucleotides align to TRBD1. The end of the DNA aligns better with TRBJ2-7, so the J call may be wrong. Germline V gives CDR1 MGHRA, CDR2 YSYEKL. The CDR3 has 17 residues.